This TCR beta chain was sequenced for a study of cytomegalovirus exposure and HLA in healthy donors. Overall study results and limits: An Asian-associated ancestry cluster reportedly showed fewer N-insertions than the roughly 700-donor mean in a later analysis.

In the PCR, 60 Vbeta and 13 Jbeta primers were used. Methods used by the authors: Unique TCR beta chains totaled some 80 million in a later count, with some 10 million of them shared. Profiled with immunoSEQ multiplex PCR; TCRdb holds only in-frame clones, not every one. V and J calls and clone size are given by that table; D and trimming were obtained from the DNA. The table counts approximately 96,000 clones; less than 7% lies in the top ten. This CDR3 spans 16 amino acids. Trimming took 0 bases from V and 0 from J; bases not matched to a gene: 4. CDR1 and CDR2 (germline): SGHRS, YFSETQ. Comments on this clone: Its antigen remains unidentified.

The chain joins TRBV5-1 to TRBJ2-5; 8 nucleotides agree with TRBD1. The material sequenced was PBMCs. The TCR comes from a girl between 5 and 17 years old in good health and CMV-seropositive. This chain's CDR3 is CASSLGTGTYQETQYF. Here the CDR3 DNA reads TGCGCCAGCAGCTTGGGGACAGGGACCTACCAAGAGACCCAGTACTTC. Full variable domain (outside the CDR3, taken from reference TRBV5-1 and TRBJ2-5): KAGVTQTPRYLIKTRGQQVTLSCSPISGHRSVSWYQQTPGQGLQFLFEYFSETQRNKGNFPGRFSGRQFSNSRSEMNVSTLELGDSALYLCASSLGTGTYQETQYFGPGTRLLVL.